Sequencing of this T cell receptor beta chain was carried out in a study of cytomegalovirus exposure and HLA in healthy donors (dated by TCRdb to 2016 to 2017). Regarding the complete study: An earlier analysis of some 620 of the donors reported about 280 Gb of sequence data and about 120 million unique TCR beta sequences obtained from some 170 million T cells. HLA typing covered class I and class II loci at four-digit resolution. In a later analysis, previously published TCR beta repertoires from 550 to 700 donors were re-analyzed and high-resolution HLA genotyping was added so that TCR occurrence patterns could be studied. A later genetic analysis used genome-wide SNP genotypes for about 65% of the roughly 700 donors, treating that subset as a discovery cohort. The genetic ancestry cluster associated with self-reported Caucasian donors included approximately 85% of the approximately 410 genotyped donors. Every repertoire in the discovery cohort had been generated on one and the same sequencing platform. An earlier analysis of 587 of the donors used high-throughput TCR beta sequencing to judge whether each TCR beta V gene segment behaved as functional or pseudogenic. The study used immunosequencing to profile the T cell repertoires of more than 650 subjects and linked those repertoires to cytomegalovirus serostatus. Donor age, sex, ethnicity and CMV serostatus were collected together with the repertoire data. Rather than using new phenotypic data, the later analysis identified candidate immune exposures from TCR beta sequences and from how often those sequences occurred across donors. Because of strong linkage in the cohort, roughly five DR-DQ haplotypes were treated as single units for association and clustering. The number of typed donors differed by locus: about 620-640 for A, B, C, DRB1 and DQB1; 500 to 550 for DQA1; 606 for DPA1; and roughly 450 for DPB1. Roughly 300 gigabases of sequencing data and 70 million to 85 million unique TCR sequences were included in an early release covering about 620 HLA-typed donors. The study aimed to test whether signatures of past pathogen exposure could be identified by cataloging public T cell receptors. On average, roughly 240,000 unique TCR beta nucleotide sequences were sequenced per donor among a few hundred genotyped donors of the cohort, with around 19% of those sequences being non-productive. A separate validation cohort of 100 to 150 different subjects was used in addition to the approximately 640-subject first cohort. To predict cytomegalovirus infection status, the study combined high-throughput TCR immunosequencing, statistical association of individual TCRs with disease status, and machine learning.

The library was made by the immunoSEQ multiplex PCR assay. A mixture of 60 forward primers for TCR Vbeta segments and 13 reverse primers for TCR Jbeta segments was used in the multiplex PCR. A multiplex PCR assay on genomic DNA amplified the CDR3 region of rearranged TCR beta genes. On the Illumina HiSeq System, the amplified TCR beta libraries were sequenced as 87-base-pair reads. The authors' pipeline ran thus. In a later analysis, tens of millions of unique TCR beta chains were counted across the 650 to 700 repertoires, and roughly 10 million of these chains were shared by at least two donors. Raw reads were error-corrected and collapsed into unique sequences with a nearest-neighbor algorithm that merged closely related sequences to remove PCR and sequencing errors. Alignment of CDR3 sequences to IMGT reference sequences was used to assign V, D and J gene segments. For a sequence to be retained, at least a six-nucleotide match to both a V gene segment and a J gene segment was required. Rearrangements were called productive when the CDR3 lacked stop codons and stayed in frame with V and J; all others were non-productive. CDR3 was defined by IMGT convention, running from the second conserved V-encoded cysteine to the conserved J-encoded phenylalanine. The earlier analysis of 500 to 650 of the donors excluded any sequence lacking an unambiguous match to a single V gene segment. An earlier analysis of fewer than 750 of the donors called V segments functional above 56.7% productive rearrangements and segregating when the between-donor standard deviation exceeded 5%. To diagnose cytomegalovirus status from the catalog of TCR beta chain sequences, a statistical classification framework was built. A later analysis assigned V and J genes by comparing TCR nucleotide sequences with IMGT/GENE-DB human TR gene sequences. In a later analysis, CDR3 sequences and most-parsimonious VDJ recombination scenarios were assigned using the TCRdist pipeline. In a later analysis, every TCR beta chain was defined by the combination of its CDR3 amino acid sequence and its V-gene family, and reads without a unique V-gene family were dropped. As a way to deal with suspected cross-contamination and a sequencing artifact, a later analysis dropped 450 to 600 nucleotide sequences that were highly shared and had low generation probability. For each public chain, a later analysis derived a clonal expansion index from normalized ranks of inferred template counts within each repertoire. In a later analysis, generation probabilities were computed with a VDJ recombination model fitted to out-of-frame rearrangements, and the resulting probabilities were checked against IGoR. A later analysis scored TCR-TCR, TCR-HLA and TCR-CMV co-occurrence with hypergeometric tests, applying a repertoire-size bias correction to TCR pairs. A later analysis estimated false discovery rates by permuting HLA or CMV assignments 20 times. A later analysis grouped co-occurring TCRs with DBSCAN, adding TCRdist sequence similarity when clustering within HLA-allele-positive subsets. Co-occurrence clustering excluded repertoires with fewer than 30,000 or more than 120,000 public chains, plus five with anomalous nucleotide sharing. This immuneACCESS table, as held by TCRdb, lists in-frame sequences with V and J called but not all clones. Of the missing ones, under half trace to an unresolved V gene in checked studies; the others have no known cause. V, J and clone size derive from that table, while D and trimming were established from the DNA sequence. Across this sample there are around 140,000 clones, with roughly three quarters seen only once. Together, the top ten hold less than 2% of the sample.

This clone was counted a few times. Its binding antigen is unknown. No base qualities exist here, and no much larger clone lies one base off it. Broad study findings and their caveats: Cytomegalovirus status was reported to be diagnosed by the classifier with high specificity and sensitivity in both the original and validation cohorts. Some IMGT-functional V segments, including TRBV6-2 and TRBV6-3, could not be distinguished by the 87-base-pair reads and were therefore excluded. This cohort had only TCR beta chains sequenced, and the lack of alpha or paired-chain data limited which features could be detected. According to a later genetic analysis, donors in an Asian-associated ancestry cluster had fewer N-insertions in productive TCRs than the approximately 650-donor mean. In a later analysis, HLA-associated TCR beta chains were found to be more clonally expanded and to have lower generation probabilities than equally common non-associated chains. It was suggested by the authors that the approach could potentially be generalized to other disease states and immunological phenotypes. Because counts were too low, seventeen rarely observed V segments, including chromosome 9 orphons, were left out of the earlier analysis of about 500 of the donors. An association between a missense DCLRE1C variant and V-gene and J-gene trimming of TCR beta chains was found in a later genetic analysis and replicated in an independent cohort. Several of the top co-occurrence clusters appeared to be linked to parvovirus B19, influenza, CMV and Epstein-Barr virus, according to a later analysis. HLA typing was unavailable for some donors at each locus, so association tests used only the typed subset. At a false discovery rate of 0.05, a later analysis linked around 17,000 TCR beta sequences to specific HLA alleles. The presence/absence analyses assumed that sequencing depth was roughly uniform across donors, and that assumption may not be true. The only immune exposure information available for the cohort was CMV serostatus. A few of the identified cytomegalovirus-associated TCR beta chains were confirmed in vitro to be specific for cytomegalovirus antigens. The sequencing pipeline was judged likely to have produced a cluster of highly shared sequence variants as a technical artifact. A later analysis found that TCR association rates varied across HLA loci, with DRB1 alleles showing the most associated TCRs and HLA-C alleles the fewest. Strong co-occurrence of HLA alleles, especially DR and DQ, made assigning TCR associations to individual alleles difficult. Broadly in line with IMGT annotations, most TCR beta V segments showed up in productive rearrangements about 90% or about 30% of the time in an earlier analysis of several hundred of the donors. A total of about 180 TCR beta chains were listed by the study as associated with cytomegalovirus. Across donors, most TCR sequences were observed very rarely, whereas some public TCRs were present in many individuals. According to a later analysis, most CMV-associated TCR beta chains appeared to be HLA-restricted, and the HLA associations seemed to be driven largely by CMV exposure. A further reported finding was that TCR beta sequences accurately predicted the HLA-A and HLA-B alleles for most subjects in the first cohort. Linkage disequilibrium might explain the correlated functional status among segregating V segments, but an unknown experimental factor could not be excluded.

In total, 500 to 700 healthy bone marrow donors made up the cohort. Cohort members were all nominally healthy when sampled, although unrecorded immune exposures were likely present. The donor was CMV seronegative and belonged to the group of more than 300 seronegative cohort members. A peripheral blood sample was collected from each donor, and TCR beta sequencing was performed on peripheral blood mononuclear cells. Genomic DNA extraction from the blood cell samples was performed with the Qiagen DNeasy Blood Extraction Kit. The CDR3 starts with the cysteine, ends with the phenylalanine, and has 15 residues. Of all the DNA, just the CDR3 is kept, 45 bases in frame from base 1. After removal of 5 bases from V and 8 bases from J, the junction retains 9 bases not matched to a gene. CDR1 SGHVS and CDR2 FQNEAQ are derived from the germline V gene.

This chain joins TRBV7-8 to TRBJ2-1; 10 bases in between match TRBD1. The sequence was obtained from a woman aged 18-29 years in good health and CMV-seronegative. The sequenced material came from PBMCs. The CDR3 is CASSPMGQGIHEQFF. The nucleotide sequence reads TGTGCCAGCAGCCCCATGGGACAGGGGATTCATGAGCAGTTCTTC.